This passage covers 5 T cell receptor beta chains from one sample sequenced in a study of human T cells and chemical hapten exposure. From the RACE reads, TCRdb called clonotypes with MiXCR, one entry per CDR3 protein. The table records around 120,000 distinct CDR3 sequences, approximately 13% of them present only once. Time point noted: pre-sensitization, week 0. Documented treatment: therapeutic diphenylcyclopropenone sensitization with weekly scalp DPC. Sequenced here: whole blood, sampled in connection with sensitization to the hapten diphenylcyclopropenone (DPC). The source is a woman younger than 30 with alopecia areata. Some clones in this sample may be carry-over from other donors' samples.

This clonotype was recorded many times. The chain uses TRBV12-2 and TRBJ2-6; TRBD1 is the table's D call, not checked against the DNA. TRBV12-2 constitutes a pseudogene. The CDR3 runs 19 residues. As DNA, the CDR3 is TGTGCAAGTCGCCCGGGACAGGCTAGTTGGGAATCTGGGGCCAACGTCCTGACTTTC. It is translated as CASRPGQASWESGANVLTF.

This clonotype was found a few times. The chain links TRBV9 to TRBJ2-7; TRBD1 might be the D (5 bases). Per germline, CDR1 SGDLS and CDR2 YYNGEE. The ends were cut back, 1 base at V and 3 bases at J, with 17 bases in the middle. CDR3 length: 16 amino acids. The CDR3 DNA reads as TGTGCCAGCAGCGTAAATAGAAACCCGACAGTCTACGAGCAGTACTTC. Translating it yields CASSVNRNPTVYEQYF.

This clonotype was counted at least ten times. The V call is TRBV20-1, the J call TRBJ2-1, with D perhaps being TRBD1 or TRBD2 (6 bases each). The CDR3 length is 14 residues. CDR1 and CDR2 (germline): DFQATT, SNEGSKA (reference sequence). Trimming cost V 6 bases and J 6 bases, with 18 bases left between them. The CDR3, as DNA: TGCAGTGCGAGCTCCGGGGGCCGTAGCAATGAGCAGTTCTTC. Translating gives CSASSGGRSNEQFF.

This clonotype was counted between two and nine times. The chain has TRBV6-5 and TRBJ1-4, with 9 bases identical to TRBD1. The CDR3 length is 15 residues. CDR1 is MNHEY and CDR2 is SVGAGI in the germline V gene. V shed 2 bases and J 5 bases; nucleotides not matched to a gene: 3. In nucleotides, the CDR3 is TGTGCCAGCAGTTACGTGGGGACAGGGAATGAAAAACTGTTTTTT. Protein product: CASSYVGTGNEKLFF.

In its sample, this clonotype was seen a few times. The genes are TRBV7-3 and TRBJ2-3, with D possibly matching TRBD1 (5 bases). CDR3 length: 15 residues. Germline lookup yields CDR1 SGHTA and CDR2 FQGTGA. The ends were cut back, 3 bases at V and 3 bases at J, with 13 bases in the middle. The CDR3 region is CASSFAGLRTDTQYF. In DNA, the CDR3 is TGTGCCAGCAGCTTTGCAGGGTTGAGGACAGATACGCAGTATTTT. Combining the CDR3 with reference TRBV7-3 and TRBJ2-3 gives the whole variable domain GAGVSQTPSNKVTEKGKYVELRCDPISGHTALYWYRQSLGQGPEFLIYFQGTGAADDSGLPNDRFFAVRPEGSVSTLKIQRTERGDSAVYLCASSFAGLRTDTQYFGPGTRLTVL.